This T cell receptor (beta chain) was recorded in a study of CD8+ T cells in alopecia areata. This clone was detected many times. RNA was extracted and reverse transcribed into cDNA as the sequencing template. Assay: immunoSEQ multiplex PCR; the TCRdb copy retains only in-frame clones and omits some. The data show more than 200,000 clones, 67% seen once. Sequencing was performed on CD4+ T cells sorted from blood, taken at week 0. The sequence was collected from a human donor with alopecia areata.

CDR3 coding DNA: TGTGCCAGCAGCCTAGGACTAGGGCTAGAGACCCAGTACTTC. It yields the protein CASSLGLGLETQYF. The rearrangement links TRBV9 to TRBJ2-5; TRBD2 matches 7 bases. With V trimmed by 4 bases and J by 4 bases, 7 bases remained unmatched. Per germline, CDR1 SGDLS and CDR2 YYNGEE. There are 14 residues in the CDR3.